These 15 T cell receptor beta chains came from one sample sequenced in a study of T-cell reconstitution after alpha-beta-depleted transplantation in children. TCRbeta library construction was performed incorporating unique molecular identifiers. TCRdb used MiXCR to reprocess the PCR reads, holding one entry per CDR3 protein. The data show approximately 800,000 distinct CDR3 sequences, with approximately 15% seen just once and approximately 5% held by the top ten. The sequencing used PBMCs, mostly from graft donor cells, collected 360 days after TCRalphabeta/CD19-depleted stem cell transplant. These receptor sequences come from a male patient between 5 and 17 years old who had a stem cell transplant for acute lymphoblastic leukemia, so the T cells may come from the graft donor.

This clonotype has ten or more counts. The genes are TRBV20-1 and TRBJ2-5; D gene ambiguous. CDR1 and CDR2 from the germline V gene are DFQATT and SNEGSKA (reference sequence). With 5 bases removed from V and 0 bases from J, the gap between germline ends came to 16 bases. The CDR3 contains 15 residues. CDR3: CSAYNTLLNQETQYF. DNA of the CDR3: TGCAGTGCTTATAACACCTTACTAAACCAAGAGACCCAGTACTTC.

This clonotype has a handful of counts. V usage is TRBV3-1 and J usage is TRBJ1-5; the match to TRBD1 covers 10 bases. Looked up from germline, CDR1 is LGHDT and CDR2 is YNNKEL (reference sequence). V lost 1 base and J lost 5; bases outside the gene matches: 2. The CDR3 runs 15 residues. CDR3 amino acids: CASSQAGQGDQPQHF. The CDR3 nucleotides are TGTGCCAGCAGCCAAGCCGGACAGGGGGATCAGCCCCAGCATTTT.

The CDR3 nucleotides are TGCAGTGCTGAGGGACAACGCGAGCAGTACTTC. Amino acids: CSAEGQREQYF. The V and J genes are TRBV20-1 and TRBJ2-7, with a possible D match to TRBD1 (6 bases). This CDR3 contains 11 residues. V was cut by 5 bases and J by 6 bases, with 11 bases left in between. The germline V gene encodes CDR1 DFQATT and CDR2 SNEGSKA (reference sequence).

This sequence joins TRBV12-3 or TRBV12-4 and TRBJ2-1; D possibly corresponds to TRBD1 (6 bases). The CDR3 length is 16 residues. Trimming removed 4 bases at V and 4 bases at J, with 17 bases between. The CDR3 bases are TGTGCCAGCAGTTCAGGGGCCCCTTTATTTTACAATGAGCAGTTCTTC. Translation gives CASSSGAPLFYNEQFF.

The V call is TRBV3-1, the J call TRBJ1-1; tentative D call: TRBD1 (6 bases). The CDR3 is 14 residues long. Germline V gives CDR1 LGHDT, CDR2 YNNKEL (reference sequence). V lost 3 bases to trimming and J lost 7 bases, with 15 bases between them. CDR3 sequence (DNA): TGTGCCAGCAGCCACGTCGGGGGCGAAGGTGAAGCTTTCTTT. Encoded protein: CASSHVGGEGEAFF.

This clonotype was counted between two and nine times. This rearrangement joins TRBV20-1 to TRBJ2-6, with TRBD1 matching 7 bases. This CDR3 spans 18 amino acids. The J segment lost 1 base and the V segment lost 4 bases, leaving 13 bases of the junction unmatched. CDR1 DFQATT and CDR2 SNEGSKA come from the germline V gene (reference sequence). CDR3 in amino acids: CSAKGFWDSLSGANVLTF. The CDR3 DNA reads TGCAGTGCTAAGGGGTTTTGGGACAGTCTTTCTGGGGCCAACGTCCTGACTTTC.

The chain has TRBV5-1 and TRBJ2-2, with TRBD2 identical over 8 bases. CDR3 length: 15 residues. CDR1 is SGHRS, CDR2 YFSETQ, per germline. The V segment lost 0 bases and the J segment 4 bases; nucleotides outside the gene matches: 2. CDR3 sequence (DNA): TGCGCCAGCAGCTTGGAACTAGCGGCCACCGGGGAGCTGTTTTTT. Protein product: CASSLELAATGELFF.

The gene calls are TRBV24-1 and TRBJ1-4; 7 bases map to TRBD1. Trimming cost V 0 bases and J 7 bases; bases outside gene matches: 4. The CDR3 loop spans 15 amino acids. Germline CDR1 and CDR2: KGHDR and SFDVKD. CDR3 nucleotides: TGTGCCACCAGTGATTTGATGGCAGGGGGTGAAAAACTGTTTTTT. It yields the protein CATSDLMAGGEKLFF.

This clonotype was seen ten or more times. The chain uses TRBV20-1 and TRBJ2-1; D might be TRBD1 (6 bases). This CDR3 has 16 amino acids. The germline CDR1 and CDR2 sequences are DFQATT and SNEGSKA (reference sequence). V lost 4 bases to trimming and J lost 0 bases, with 16 bases between them. CDR3 bases: TGCAGTGCTAACCCAGGGGTAGTGAGCTCCTACAATGAGCAGTTCTTC. Its protein product is CSANPGVVSSYNEQFF.

The rearrangement joins TRBV10-3 to TRBJ2-5; D remains ambiguous. The V end lost 0 bases, the J end lost 1 base, and 6 bases lay between the germline ends. The V gene's germline CDR1 is ENHRY and CDR2 SYGVKD. CDR3 length equals 14 residues. CDR3 in DNA: TGTGCCATCAGTGAGTCGGCAACCCAAGAGACCCAGTACTTC. Translation: CAISESATQETQYF.

The chain is built from TRBV27 and TRBJ2-1, with 11 bases that match TRBD2. The CDR3 contains 18 residues. Trimming cost V 2 bases and J 4 bases; bases outside gene matches: 10. From germline, CDR1 is MNHEY and CDR2 SMNVEV (reference sequence). The CDR3 DNA is TGTGCCAGCAGTTTAAGGCTTAGCGGGAGGGCCTATTACAATGAGCAGTTCTTC. This encodes CASSLRLSGRAYYNEQFF.

A few counts support this clonotype. The chain joins TRBV25-1 to TRBJ2-7, with 10 bases fitting TRBD1. The CDR3 is made up of 16 amino acids. CDR1 MGHDK and CDR2 SYGVNS come from the germline V gene. V gave up 1 base and J gave up 3 bases; unmatched junction bases: 6. CDR3 sequence (DNA): TGTGCCAGCAGTGAATTCAGCGGGACAGGGGTCTACGAGCAGTACTTC. Its protein product is CASSEFSGTGVYEQYF.

This clonotype was picked up a small number of times. The V gene is TRBV20-1, the J gene TRBJ2-7; 9 bases are a match to TRBD2. With V trimmed by 5 bases and J by 5 bases, 16 bases remained unmatched. The CDR3 consists of 16 residues. Germline V gene sequence: CDR1 DFQATT, CDR2 SNEGSKA (reference sequence). CDR3 in amino acids: CSAGISKAGGPDEQYF. The CDR3 bases are TGCAGTGCTGGTATTAGCAAGGCGGGAGGGCCCGACGAGCAGTACTTC.

This clonotype has just a few counts. The genes are TRBV7-9 and TRBJ2-7; D unclear. Germline lookup yields CDR1 SEHNR and CDR2 FQNEAQ (reference sequence). Trimming took 5 bases from V and 0 from J, leaving 14 bases between them. CDR3 length: 15 amino acids. The CDR3 spells CASSLGSYSSYEQYF. CDR3 nucleotides: TGTGCCAGCAGCCTCGGGTCTTATAGCTCCTACGAGCAGTACTTC.

This chain joins TRBV7-8 and TRBJ2-7; TRBD2 matches at 10 bases. This CDR3 has 16 amino acids. V was pared by 1 base and J by 3 bases, with 6 bases of the junction left unmatched. CDR1 and CDR2 (germline): SGHVS, FQNEAQ. As DNA, the CDR3 is TGTGCCAGCAGCTTAGATCCTAGCGGGAGACTCTACGAGCAGTACTTC. Translating it yields CASSLDPSGRLYEQYF.